This T cell receptor (beta chain) stems from a study of CD8 T cells in ankylosing spondylitis. Study-level points and caveats: Matched ankylosing spondylitis synovial fluid reportedly showed significant enrichment of disease-linked clones.

Each CDR3 protein gets one entry after TCRdb re-called the 5' RACE reads with MiXCR. The sample has around 180,000 distinct CDR3 sequences; roughly 18% are singletons. This clonotype was recorded at least ten times. Its specificity is unknown. The CDR3 covers 13 residues. Trimming removed 1 base at V and 4 bases at J, with 6 bases between. Germline V CDR1 and CDR2: SGHRS, YFSETQ. This TCR was sampled from a male donor aged 5-29 years with ankylosing spondylitis or in good health (not recorded which). The sequencing sample was made of blood, either unsorted or a sorted T cell fraction (not recorded which). J is TRBJ2-1 and V is TRBV5-1; D is ambiguous. CDR3 DNA sequence: TGCGCCAGCAGCTTGTTGGGTTACAATGAGCAGTTCTTC. As protein: CASSLLGYNEQFF. The variable domain in full, with the rest retrieved from reference TRBV5-1 and TRBJ2-1, is KAGVTQTPRYLIKTRGQQVTLSCSPISGHRSVSWYQQTPGQGLQFLFEYFSETQRNKGNFPGRFSGRQFSNSRSEMNVSTLELGDSALYLCASSLLGYNEQFFGPGTRLTVL.